The T cell receptor (beta chain) under discussion was sequenced for a study of regulatory T cells in long-lasting Graves disease. Study-level points and caveats: Persistent Graves' patients showed a TCR diversity that was lower than that of newly diagnosed ones.

Arm-PCR of CDR3 regions and iRepertoire HTBI primers were the basis on which TCR beta libraries were built. MiXCR, applied by TCRdb to the multiplex PCR reads, yields one record per CDR3 protein. This table holds 390,000 or so distinct CDR3 sequences, about 11% found once. Documented time point: newly diagnosed GD, antithyroid drugs for less than 3 months. Scientists built the TCR library using RNA that was extracted from PBMCs. There are many counts of this clonotype. What it binds is unknown. These records were also assigned to another study, of T cells in Graves' hyperthyroidism and ophthalmopathy. That source notes: Ophthalmopathy cases were set apart from stable hyperthyroidism by a 13 V-J model.

The sequencing here drew on peripheral blood mononuclear cells (PBMCs), taken at new diagnosis, from a patient treated with antithyroid drugs. This TCR derives from a young woman with Graves disease.

CDR3 region: CASSLRTAHYGYTF. Written as DNA, the CDR3 is TGTGCCAGCAGCCTCCGGACAGCACACTATGGCTACACCTTC. The chain carries TRBV3-1 and TRBJ1-2; tentatively, D is TRBD1 (6 bases). The germline gives CDR1 LGHDT, CDR2 YNNKEL (reference sequence). The V end lost 4 bases, the J end lost 3 bases, and 12 bases lay between the germline ends. The CDR3 runs to 14 residues.